This TCR beta chain was observed in a study of blood T cell repertoires in COVID-19. TCRdb's copy holds only in-frame clones and misses some; the assay was immunoSEQ multiplex PCR. The table lists 200,000 to 250,000 clones, less than 85% of them singletons. The CDR3 consists of 11 residues. CDR1 is MNHEY, CDR2 SVGAGI, per germline. Trimming left V 11 bases short and J 6 bases short, with 13 bases between. The specimen was peripheral blood. This chain uses TRBV6-5 with TRBJ1-1, with D possibly matching TRBD1 (5 bases). This receptor was taken from a woman in her 70s with acute or convalescent COVID-19. The CDR3 loop is CASRDRAEAFF. CDR3 in DNA: TGTGCCTCCAGGGATCGCGCTGAAGCTTTCTTT.